Presented here are 5 T cell receptor beta chains from one specimen sequenced in a study of identical twins. TCRdb re-analysed the 5' RACE reads in MiXCR, keeping a single row per CDR3 protein. The data contain some 690,000 distinct CDR3 sequences, roughly 20% of them singletons. This sample also appeared in a second study, on T cells expressing NK-cell markers.

Sequenced input: PBMCs. These TCRs come from a woman between 18 and 29 years old in good health.

J is TRBJ1-1 and V is TRBV5-1; TRBD1 might be the D (5 bases). The germline CDR1 and CDR2 sequences are SGHRS and YFSETQ. V was clipped by 7 bases and J by 11 bases, with 18 bases between them. There are 12 residues in the CDR3. Here the CDR3 DNA reads TGCGCCAGCTCTTTTGGGGCCAGGGAGGCTTTCTTT. Its translation is CASSFGAREAFF.

This clonotype was seen many times. The rearrangement joins TRBV10-1 to TRBJ2-1; D is unclear. CDR1 and CDR2 from the germline V gene are WNHNN and SYGVQD (reference sequence). Trimming took off 3 bases at V and 3 bases at J, with 6 bases between the two ends. This CDR3 contains 13 residues. CDR3 amino acids: CASSESFYNEQFF. CDR3 DNA sequence: TGCGCCAGCAGTGAAAGTTTCTACAATGAGCAGTTCTTC.

V and J are TRBV12-3 or TRBV12-4 and TRBJ1-2, with 7 bases aligning to TRBD1. Trimming took 4 bases from V and 5 from J; bases not matched to a gene: 10. This CDR3 is built from 15 residues. CDR3 nucleotides: TGTGCCAGCAGTTCACGACAGGGCTCCCAATATGGCTACACCTTC. Translated, it gives CASSSRQGSQYGYTF.

A few counts support this clonotype. The V gene is TRBV6-1, the J gene TRBJ2-6, with D unresolved. V was cut by 11 bases and J by 0 bases, with 8 bases left in between. Germline CDR1 and CDR2: MNHNS and SASEGT. The CDR3 sequence is 13 residues long. The CDR3 DNA follows: TGTGCCGTCGTTGGCTCTGGGGCCAACGTCCTGACTTTC. Translated: CAVVGSGANVLTF.

The chain uses TRBV20-1 and TRBJ2-7, with D tentatively TRBD2 (5 bases). V lost 1 base, J lost 7 bases, and 14 bases lay in between. The CDR3 has 13 residues. Germline V gene lookup returns CDR1 DFQATT and CDR2 SNEGSKA (reference sequence). Here the CDR3 reads CSARGPSGTEQYF. In DNA, the CDR3 is TGCAGTGCTAGAGGGCCCTCGGGAACTGAGCAGTACTTC.